This T cell receptor beta chain was profiled in a study of neoadjuvant anti-PD-1 for oral cavity cancer. Study results and limitations: Pretreatment Treg/Th17 ratio correlated inversely with post-treatment tumor clonality. Non-responders to neoadjuvant nivolumab had significantly more clonal PBMC T cells than responders.

Turning to this clone: Its antigen remains unidentified.

CDR1 is GTSNPN, CDR2 SVGIG, per germline (reference sequence). The V end was cut by 5 bases, the J end by 3 bases, with 19 bases between. This CDR3 spans 16 amino acids. The time point: after neoadjuvant nivolumab, at surgical resection. Stage II-IVA oral cavity squamous cell carcinoma was new and untreated by systemic or radiation therapy. Blood cells were analyzed directly, without culture or expansion. Generated by immunoSEQ multiplex PCR, the TCRdb table keeps only in-frame clones and is missing some. The top ten hold around 3.2% of the sample, which has about 68,000 clones, approximately 85% seen once.

The chain uses TRBV30 and TRBJ2-2, with D maybe TRBD2 (6 bases). The starting material was PBMCs, obtained after nivolumab (anti-PD-1) treatment. The clonotype was recovered from a person between 35 and 79 years old with oral cavity squamous cell carcinoma. The CDR3 loop reads CAWALSSSAYTGELFF. CDR3 DNA sequence: TGTGCCTGGGCTCTCTCCTCTAGCGCTTACACCGGGGAGCTGTTTTTT.